What follows are 10 T cell receptor beta chains derived from one specimen sequenced in a study of early T cells in non-severe SARS-CoV-2 infection. In TCRdb, the 5' RACE reads were re-called with MiXCR into one record per CDR3 protein. The profile shows about 48,000 distinct CDR3 sequences, about 9.2% of them singletons. Sequenced sample: whole blood. These receptors all stem from an adult who was a healthcare worker with PCR-confirmed SARS-CoV-2 infection or an uninfected control (not recorded which).

The table lists this clonotype with many counts. J is TRBJ1-2 and V is TRBV4-1; D is undetermined. CDR3 length equals 16 residues. Germline values: CDR1 MGHRA, CDR2 YSYEKL. V gave up 4 bases and J gave up 4 bases, with 19 bases separating them. CDR3 sequence reads: CASSPGQTLGIYGYTF. CDR3 sequence (DNA): TGCGCCAGCAGCCCCGGGCAGACCCTGGGGATCTATGGCTACACCTTC.

J is TRBJ2-1 and V is TRBV5-1; tentative D call: TRBD1 (6 bases). Trimming pared 1 base from V and 8 bases from J, leaving 13 bases between. Germline V gene lookup returns CDR1 SGHRS and CDR2 YFSETQ. This CDR3 is 14 amino acids long. CDR3 residues: CASSLRQGNHEQFF. As DNA, the CDR3 is TGCGCCAGCAGCTTGCGGCAGGGGAACCATGAGCAGTTCTTC.

This chain links TRBV4-1 with TRBJ2-3, with no clear D. Germline V gene lookup returns CDR1 MGHRA and CDR2 YSYEKL. V was trimmed by 4 bases and J by 7 bases, leaving 12 bases between them. This CDR3 has 13 amino acids. In DNA form, the CDR3 reads TGCGCCAGCAGCCCGATCGGCCGCAATACGCAGTATTTT. This translates into CASSPIGRNTQYF.

The genes are TRBV7-8 and TRBJ2-3, with 9 bases matching TRBD1. Germline V gene lookup returns CDR1 SGHVS and CDR2 FQNEAQ. The CDR3 consists of 17 residues. Trimming at V came to 6 bases and at J to 1 base, leaving 11 bases not matched to a gene. CDR3 residues: CASRPITGGAGTDTQYF. The CDR3 DNA reads TGTGCCAGCAGACCAATCACAGGGGGCGCGGGCACAGATACGCAGTATTTT.

This clonotype was detected many times. This CDR3 is CASSLDGFYSNQPQHF. The DNA of the CDR3 is TGTGCCAGCAGCTTAGATGGATTTTATAGCAATCAGCCCCAGCATTTT. The V gene is TRBV7-2, the J gene TRBJ1-5; D gene uncertain. Per germline, CDR1 SGHTA and CDR2 FQGNSA. The length of the CDR3 is 16 residues. V dropped 1 base and J dropped 0 bases, with 10 bases sitting between them.

This clonotype was observed many times. This sequence joins TRBV5-1 and TRBJ2-2; tentative D call: TRBD1 (5 bases). Germline V gives CDR1 SGHRS, CDR2 YFSETQ. This CDR3 region has 15 residues. Trimming cost V 4 bases and J 2 bases, with 12 bases left between them. The CDR3 sequence: CASSQGHRNTGELFF. The CDR3 DNA is TGCGCCAGCAGCCAAGGACACCGAAACACCGGGGAGCTGTTTTTT.

This clonotype was seen ten or more times. The rearrangement uses TRBV6-1 and TRBJ2-3; the D call may be TRBD1 or TRBD2 (6 bases each). Germline V lookup: CDR1 MNHNS, CDR2 SASEGT. V gave up 7 bases and J gave up 5 bases, with 19 bases separating them. CDR3 length equals 15 residues. The CDR3 loop is CASIHGGQGRDTQYF. CDR3 in DNA: TGTGCCAGCATTCATGGGGGGCAGGGCCGAGATACGCAGTATTTT.

The rearrangement uses TRBV28 and TRBJ2-3; 13 positions match TRBD2. This CDR3 spans 18 amino acids. The J segment lost 6 bases and the V segment lost 5 bases, leaving 14 bases of the junction unmatched. The germline V gene encodes CDR1 MDHEN and CDR2 SYDVKM. As DNA, the CDR3 is TGTGCCAGCAGTCTAATAGGGGCGGGACTAGCGGGACGGGATACGCAGTATTTT. Translating it yields CASSLIGAGLAGRDTQYF. Based on the CDR3 plus reference TRBV28 and TRBJ2-3, the full variable domain is DVKVTQSSRYLVKRTGEKVFLECVQDMDHENMFWYRQDPGLGLRLIYFSYDVKMKEKGDIPEGYSVSREKKERFSLILESASTNQTSMYLCASSLIGAGLAGRDTQYFGPGTRLTVL.

This clonotype occurred many times. The CDR3 nucleotides are TGTGCCAGCCCACATCGCCAGGGGGCGGCGGAGACCCAGTACTTC. Encoded protein: CASPHRQGAAETQYF. The rearrangement joins TRBV21-1 to TRBJ2-5; the DNA was not used to check the table's D call, TRBD1. TRBV21-1 is given as a pseudogene. CDR3 length: 15 amino acids.

This clonotype was seen repeatedly, ten times or more. The CDR3 here is CASSLYRGADYGYTF. The CDR3 bases are TGTGCCAGCAGCTTATATCGAGGGGCGGACTATGGCTACACCTTC. J is TRBJ1-2 and V is TRBV11-2; D possibly corresponds to TRBD1 (5 bases). The CDR3 runs 15 residues. V gave up 2 bases and J gave up 3 bases, with 13 bases separating them. Per the germline V gene, CDR1 is SGHAT and CDR2 is FQNNGV.